The clone carrying this T cell receptor beta chain was observed a handful of times. These data belong to a study of OX40 agonist ivuxolimab in advanced cancers. Study background: Two patients with cutaneous melanoma and one with hepatocellular carcinoma, three in total, showed partial responses.

TCRdb's copy holds only in-frame clones and misses some; the assay was immunoSEQ multiplex PCR. Among around 80,000 clones listed, around 86% were seen once. Germline V CDR1 and CDR2: SGHNT, YENEEA. The CDR3 sequence is 17 residues long. The J segment lost 2 bases and the V segment lost 1 base, leaving 7 bases of the junction unmatched. The TCR originated in an adult with an advanced solid tumor such as melanoma, head and neck, liver or kidney cancer. The J gene is TRBJ2-3, the V gene TRBV11-3; 9 positions match TRBD2. Specimen: CD4+ or CD8+ T cells sorted from blood, collected in a trial of the OX40 agonist ivuxolimab. The CDR3 region is CASSLGLLAGHTDTQYF. CDR3 nucleotides: TGTGCCAGCAGCTTAGGATTGCTAGCGGGGCACACAGATACGCAGTATTTT.